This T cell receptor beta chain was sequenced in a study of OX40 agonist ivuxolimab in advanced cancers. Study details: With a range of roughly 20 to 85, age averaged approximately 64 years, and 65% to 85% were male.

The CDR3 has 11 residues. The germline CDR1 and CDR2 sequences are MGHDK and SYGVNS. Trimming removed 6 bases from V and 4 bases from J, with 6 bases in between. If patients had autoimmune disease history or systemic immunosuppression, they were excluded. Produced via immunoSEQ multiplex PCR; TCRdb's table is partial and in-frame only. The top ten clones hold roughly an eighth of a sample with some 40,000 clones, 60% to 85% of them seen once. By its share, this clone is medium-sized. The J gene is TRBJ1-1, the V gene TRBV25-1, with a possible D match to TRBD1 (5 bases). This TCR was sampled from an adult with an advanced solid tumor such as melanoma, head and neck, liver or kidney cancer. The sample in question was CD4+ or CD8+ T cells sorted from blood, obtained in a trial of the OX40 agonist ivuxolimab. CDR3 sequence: CASSQGTEAFF. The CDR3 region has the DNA TGTGCCAGCAGCCAGGGCACTGAAGCTTTCTTT.